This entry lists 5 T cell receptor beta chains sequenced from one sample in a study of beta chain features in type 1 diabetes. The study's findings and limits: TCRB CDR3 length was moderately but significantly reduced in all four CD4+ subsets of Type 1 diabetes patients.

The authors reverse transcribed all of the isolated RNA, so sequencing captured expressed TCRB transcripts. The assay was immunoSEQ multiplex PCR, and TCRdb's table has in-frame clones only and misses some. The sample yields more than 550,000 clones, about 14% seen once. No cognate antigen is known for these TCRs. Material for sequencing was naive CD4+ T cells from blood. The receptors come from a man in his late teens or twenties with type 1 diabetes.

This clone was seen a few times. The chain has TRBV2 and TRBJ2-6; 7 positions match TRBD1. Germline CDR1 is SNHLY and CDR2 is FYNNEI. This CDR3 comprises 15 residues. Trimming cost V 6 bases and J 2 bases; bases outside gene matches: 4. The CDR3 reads CASSFTGAGANVLTF. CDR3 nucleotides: TGTGCCAGCAGCTTTACAGGGGCTGGGGCCAACGTCCTGACTTTC.

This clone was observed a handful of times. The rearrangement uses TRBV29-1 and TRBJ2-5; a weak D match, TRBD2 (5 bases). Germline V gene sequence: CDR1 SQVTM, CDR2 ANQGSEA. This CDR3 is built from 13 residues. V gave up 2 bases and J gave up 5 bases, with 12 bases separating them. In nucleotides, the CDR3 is TGCAGCGTTGAAAGTCAGAGGGTTGAGACCCAGTACTTC. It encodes CSVESQRVETQYF.

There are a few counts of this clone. CDR3 nucleotide sequence: TGTGCCAGCAGTATACAGGCCCAGCCCTACAATGAGCAGTTCTTC. It codes for CASSIQAQPYNEQFF. This sequence joins TRBV6-4 and TRBJ2-1; possible D gene TRBD1, 5 bases. This CDR3 contains 15 residues. Looked up from germline, CDR1 is MRHNA and CDR2 is SNTAGT. V was trimmed by 5 bases and J by 2 bases, leaving 13 bases between them.

CDR3 nucleotides: TGCGCCAGCAGCCACACCCAGTCCTACAATGAGCAGTTCTTC. Amino acids: CASSHTQSYNEQFF. V and J are TRBV4-1 and TRBJ2-1, with D unclear. The V gene's germline CDR1 is MGHRA and CDR2 YSYEKL. Trimming removed 3 bases at V and 1 base at J, with 7 bases between. The CDR3 loop spans 14 amino acids.

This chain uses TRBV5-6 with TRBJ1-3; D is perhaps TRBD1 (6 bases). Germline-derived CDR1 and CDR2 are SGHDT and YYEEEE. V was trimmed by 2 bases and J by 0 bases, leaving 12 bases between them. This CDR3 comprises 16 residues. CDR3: CASSLLPDSSGNTIYF. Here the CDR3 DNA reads TGTGCCAGCAGCTTACTTCCGGACAGCTCTGGAAACACCATATATTTT. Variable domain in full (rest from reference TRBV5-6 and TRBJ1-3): DAGVTQSPTHLIKTRGQQVTLRCSPKSGHDTVSWYQQALGQGPQFIFQYYEEEERQRGNFPDRFSGHQFPNYSSELNVNALLLGDSALYLCASSLLPDSSGNTIYFGEGSWLTVV.